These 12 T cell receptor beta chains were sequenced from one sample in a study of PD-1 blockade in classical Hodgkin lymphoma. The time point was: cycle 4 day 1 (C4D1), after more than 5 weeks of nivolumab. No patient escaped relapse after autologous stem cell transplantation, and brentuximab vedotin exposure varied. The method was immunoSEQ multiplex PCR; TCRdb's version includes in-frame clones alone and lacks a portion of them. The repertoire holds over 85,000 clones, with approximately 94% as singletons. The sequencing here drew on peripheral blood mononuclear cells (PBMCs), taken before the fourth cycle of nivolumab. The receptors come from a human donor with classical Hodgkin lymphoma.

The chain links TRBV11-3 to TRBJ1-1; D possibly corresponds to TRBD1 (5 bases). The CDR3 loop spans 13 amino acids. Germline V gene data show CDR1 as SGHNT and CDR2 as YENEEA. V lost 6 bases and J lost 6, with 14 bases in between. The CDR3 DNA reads TGTGCCAGCAGTCTCACCTACAGGTCTGAAGCTTTCTTT. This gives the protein CASSLTYRSEAFF.

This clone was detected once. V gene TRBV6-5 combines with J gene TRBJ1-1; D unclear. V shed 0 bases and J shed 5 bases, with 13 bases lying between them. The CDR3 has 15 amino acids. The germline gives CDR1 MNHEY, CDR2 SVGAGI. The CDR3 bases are TGTGCCAGCAGTTACTCGTTAACAAAGGGTACTGAAGCTTTCTTT. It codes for CASSYSLTKGTEAFF.

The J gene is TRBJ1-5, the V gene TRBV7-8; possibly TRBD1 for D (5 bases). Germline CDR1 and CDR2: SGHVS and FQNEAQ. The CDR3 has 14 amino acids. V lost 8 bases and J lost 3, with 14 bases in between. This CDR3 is CASEEGTYNQPQHF. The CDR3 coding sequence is TGTGCCAGCGAAGAAGGGACCTACAATCAGCCCCAGCATTTT. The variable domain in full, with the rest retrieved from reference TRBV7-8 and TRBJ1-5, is GAGVSQSPRYKVAKRGQDVALRCDPISGHVSLFWYQQALGQGPEFLTYFQNEAQLDKSGLPSDRFFAERPEGSVSTLKIQRTQQEDSAVYLCASEEGTYNQPQHFGDGTRLSIL.

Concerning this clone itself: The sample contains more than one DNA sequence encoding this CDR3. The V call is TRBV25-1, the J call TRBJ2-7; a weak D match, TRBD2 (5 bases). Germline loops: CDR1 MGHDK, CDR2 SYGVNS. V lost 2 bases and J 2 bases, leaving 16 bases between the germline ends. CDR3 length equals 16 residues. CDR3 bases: TGTGCCAGCAGTGAACTCGGCGGAAAGACTACCTACGAGCAGTACTTC. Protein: CASSELGGKTTYEQYF.

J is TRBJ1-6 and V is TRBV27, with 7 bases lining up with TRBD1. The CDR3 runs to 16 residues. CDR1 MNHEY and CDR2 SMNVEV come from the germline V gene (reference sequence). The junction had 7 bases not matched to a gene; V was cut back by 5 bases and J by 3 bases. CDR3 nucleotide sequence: TGTGCCAGCAGTCCGATCAGACAGGGCTATAATTCACCCCTCCACTTT. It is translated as CASSPIRQGYNSPLHF.

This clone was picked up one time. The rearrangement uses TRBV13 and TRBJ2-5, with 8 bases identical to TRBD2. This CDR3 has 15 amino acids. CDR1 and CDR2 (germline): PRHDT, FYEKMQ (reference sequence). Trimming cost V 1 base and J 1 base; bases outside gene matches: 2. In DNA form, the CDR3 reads TGTGCCAGCAGCTTAGAGAGCGGGAGCCAAGAGACCCAGTACTTC. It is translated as CASSLESGSQETQYF.

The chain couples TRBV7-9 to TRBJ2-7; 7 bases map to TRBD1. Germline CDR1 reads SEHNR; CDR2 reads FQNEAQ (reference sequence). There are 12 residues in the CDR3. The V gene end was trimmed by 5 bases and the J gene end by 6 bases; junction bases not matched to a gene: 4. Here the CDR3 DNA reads TGTGCCAGCAGCATGCGGACAGGCGAGCAGTACTTC. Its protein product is CASSMRTGEQYF.

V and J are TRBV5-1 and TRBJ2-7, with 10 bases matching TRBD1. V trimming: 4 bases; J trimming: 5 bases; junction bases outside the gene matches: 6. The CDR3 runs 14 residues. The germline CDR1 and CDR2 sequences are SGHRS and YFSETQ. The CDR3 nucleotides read TGCGCCAGCAGCATGGGACAGGGGTTTGACGAGCAGTACTTC. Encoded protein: CASSMGQGFDEQYF.

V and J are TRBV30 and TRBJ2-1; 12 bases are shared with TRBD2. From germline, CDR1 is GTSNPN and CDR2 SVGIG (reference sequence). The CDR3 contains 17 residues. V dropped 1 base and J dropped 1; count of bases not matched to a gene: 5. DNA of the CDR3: TGTGCCTGGAGTGGAGGGACTAGCGGGTCATCCTACAATGAGCAGTTCTTC. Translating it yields CAWSGGTSGSSYNEQFF.

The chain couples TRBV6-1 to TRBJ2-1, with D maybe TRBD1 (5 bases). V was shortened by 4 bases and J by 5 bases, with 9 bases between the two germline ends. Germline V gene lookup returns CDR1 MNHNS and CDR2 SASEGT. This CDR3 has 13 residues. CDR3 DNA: TGTGCCAGCAGTGTGGTACAGGACAATGAGCAGTTCTTC. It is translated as CASSVVQDNEQFF.

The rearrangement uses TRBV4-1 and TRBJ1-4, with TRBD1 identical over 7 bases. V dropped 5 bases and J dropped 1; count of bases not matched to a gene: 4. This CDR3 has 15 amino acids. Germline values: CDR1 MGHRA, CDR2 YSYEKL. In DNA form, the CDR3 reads TGCGCCAGCAGCACCCGGGACAGAACTAATGAAAAACTGTTTTTT. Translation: CASSTRDRTNEKLFF.

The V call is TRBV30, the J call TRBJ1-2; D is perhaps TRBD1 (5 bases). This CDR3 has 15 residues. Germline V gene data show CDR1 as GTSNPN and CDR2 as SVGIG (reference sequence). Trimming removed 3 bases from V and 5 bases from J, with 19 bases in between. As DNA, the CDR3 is TGTGCCTGGAGCCTATCGGGACGCTTCCCTTATGGCTACACCTTC. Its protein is CAWSLSGRFPYGYTF.